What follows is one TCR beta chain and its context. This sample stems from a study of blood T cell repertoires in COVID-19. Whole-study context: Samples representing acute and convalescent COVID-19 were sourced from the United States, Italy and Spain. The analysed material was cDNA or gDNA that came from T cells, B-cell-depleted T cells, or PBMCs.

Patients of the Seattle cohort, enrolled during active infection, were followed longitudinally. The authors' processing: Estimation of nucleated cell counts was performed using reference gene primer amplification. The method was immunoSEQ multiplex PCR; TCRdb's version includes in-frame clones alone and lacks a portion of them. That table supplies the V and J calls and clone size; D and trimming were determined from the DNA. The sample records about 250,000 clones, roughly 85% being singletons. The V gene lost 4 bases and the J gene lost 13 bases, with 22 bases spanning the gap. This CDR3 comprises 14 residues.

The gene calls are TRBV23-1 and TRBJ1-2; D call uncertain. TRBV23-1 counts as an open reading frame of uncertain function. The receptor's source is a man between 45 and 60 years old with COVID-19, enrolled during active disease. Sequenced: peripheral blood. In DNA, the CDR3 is TGCGCCAGCAGTCCGGACTACTTTCCGGCTGAGTGCACCTTC. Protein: CASSPDYFPAECTF.